This T cell receptor (beta chain) is from a study of read filtering for tumor transcriptome and immune sequencing. At least ten counts were recorded for this clonotype. From roughly 390 ng of RNA, a library with molecular barcoded alpha/delta and beta/gamma adaptors was made. TCRdb itself ran the reads through MiXCR, one entry per CDR3 protein. Here the sample spans about 38,000 distinct CDR3 sequences, 12% to 15% being singletons. Germline CDR1 MNHEY, CDR2 SVGEGT. The V and J ends lost 6 bases and 8 bases respectively, with 11 bases between them. The CDR3 is made up of 13 amino acids. This chain connects TRBV6-2 or TRBV6-3 to TRBJ1-6, with D possibly matching TRBD1 (5 bases). Sequenced sample: a population of CD138-negative cells sorted from bone marrow. The clonotype originates from a donor over 35 with multiple myeloma. The CDR3 sequence: CASRPGTHSPLHF. The CDR3 coding sequence is TGTGCCAGCAGGCCCGGGACCCATTCACCCCTCCACTTT.